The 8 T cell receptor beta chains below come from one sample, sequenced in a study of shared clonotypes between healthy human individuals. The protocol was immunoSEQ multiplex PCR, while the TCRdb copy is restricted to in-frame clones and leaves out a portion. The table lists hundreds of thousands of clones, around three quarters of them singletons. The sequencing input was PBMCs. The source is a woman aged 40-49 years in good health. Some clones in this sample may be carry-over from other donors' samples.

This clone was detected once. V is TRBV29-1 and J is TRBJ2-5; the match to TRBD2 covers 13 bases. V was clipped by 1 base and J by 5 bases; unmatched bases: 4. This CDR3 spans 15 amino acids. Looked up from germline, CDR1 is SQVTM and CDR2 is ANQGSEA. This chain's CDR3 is CSVEGTSGSLETQYF. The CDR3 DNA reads TGCAGCGTTGAAGGGACTAGCGGGAGTTTGGAGACCCAGTACTTC.

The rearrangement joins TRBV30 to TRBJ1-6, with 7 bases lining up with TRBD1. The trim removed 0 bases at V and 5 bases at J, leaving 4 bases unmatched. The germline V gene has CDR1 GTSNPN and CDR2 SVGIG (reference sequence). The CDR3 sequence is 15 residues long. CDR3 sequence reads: CAWSVGRGNNSPLHF. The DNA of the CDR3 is TGTGCCTGGAGTGTTGGCAGGGGGAATAATTCACCCCTCCACTTT.

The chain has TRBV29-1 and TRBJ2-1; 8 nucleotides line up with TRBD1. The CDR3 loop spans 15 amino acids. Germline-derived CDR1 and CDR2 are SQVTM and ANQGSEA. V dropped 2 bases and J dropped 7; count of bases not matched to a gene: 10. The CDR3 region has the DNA TGCAGCGTTGAAAATGGGCAGGGGGCTGGAAATGAGCAGTTCTTC. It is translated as CSVENGQGAGNEQFF.

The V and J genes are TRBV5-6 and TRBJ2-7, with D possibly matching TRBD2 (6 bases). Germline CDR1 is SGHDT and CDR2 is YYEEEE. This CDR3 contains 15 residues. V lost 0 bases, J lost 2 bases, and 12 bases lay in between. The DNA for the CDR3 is TGTGCCAGCAGCTTGGCCCGACAGCGGGCCTACGAGCAGTACTTC. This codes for CASSLARQRAYEQYF.

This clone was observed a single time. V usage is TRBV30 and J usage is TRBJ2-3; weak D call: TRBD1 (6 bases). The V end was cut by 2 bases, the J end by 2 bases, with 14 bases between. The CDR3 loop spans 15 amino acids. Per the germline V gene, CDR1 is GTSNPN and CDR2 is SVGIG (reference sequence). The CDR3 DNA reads TGTGCCTGGAGTCAGGCCGGACAGCCCACAGATACGCAGTATTTT. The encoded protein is CAWSQAGQPTDTQYF.

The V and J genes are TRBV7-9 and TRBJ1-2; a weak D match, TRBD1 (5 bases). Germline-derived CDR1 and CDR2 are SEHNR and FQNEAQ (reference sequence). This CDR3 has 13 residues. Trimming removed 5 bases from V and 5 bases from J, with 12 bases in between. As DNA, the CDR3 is TGTGCCAGCAGCCCGGGGACGGAATATGGCTACACCTTC. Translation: CASSPGTEYGYTF.

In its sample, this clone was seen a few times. The CDR3 bases are TGTGCCAGCAACTCACTAGGGGGGACCCAGTACTTC. Residues: CASNSLGGTQYF. This chain links TRBV27 with TRBJ2-5; D is perhaps TRBD1 (6 bases). Per the germline V gene, CDR1 is MNHEY and CDR2 is SMNVEV (reference sequence). Trimming left V 7 bases short and J 7 bases short, with 13 bases between. CDR3 size: 12 residues.

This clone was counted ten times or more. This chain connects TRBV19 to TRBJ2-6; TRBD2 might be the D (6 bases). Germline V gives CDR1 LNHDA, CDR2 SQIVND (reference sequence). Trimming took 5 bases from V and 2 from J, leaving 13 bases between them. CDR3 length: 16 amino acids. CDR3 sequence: CASSGRESAGANVLTF. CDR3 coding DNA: TGTGCCAGTAGTGGGCGGGAAAGCGCTGGGGCCAACGTCCTGACTTTC.